The 23 T cell receptor beta chains below were found in one sample sequenced in a study of cytomegalovirus exposure and HLA in healthy donors. The PCR had 60 Vbeta and 13 Jbeta primers. Here immunoSEQ multiplex PCR was the method, and the copy in TCRdb shows in-frame clones only, minus some. The data show about 160,000 clones, with 80% to 90% seen just once and less than 3% held by the top ten. The sample taken for sequencing was PBMCs. All receptors come from a male donor in good health and CMV-seronegative.

The rearrangement links TRBV6-1 to TRBJ1-2; tentatively, D is TRBD1 (5 bases). Germline V gene sequence: CDR1 MNHNS, CDR2 SASEGT. V lost 3 bases and J lost 3, with 14 bases in between. The CDR3 length is 15 residues. The chain's CDR3 is CASSEGNQGYYGYTF. The CDR3 DNA reads as TGTGCCAGCAGTGAGGGGAATCAGGGCTACTATGGCTACACCTTC.

Comments on this clone: The sample has other DNA sequences that encode this CDR3 too. This rearrangement joins TRBV5-1 to TRBJ2-7; TRBD1 matches at 7 bases. The CDR3 has 14 residues. The germline gives CDR1 SGHRS, CDR2 YFSETQ. Germline trimming cut 0 bases from V and 1 base from J; bases unmatched to any gene: 1. This chain's CDR3 is CASSLGQGSYEQYF. CDR3 nucleotides: TGCGCCAGCAGCTTGGGACAGGGATCCTACGAGCAGTACTTC.

V and J are TRBV2 and TRBJ1-2, with 7 bases lining up with TRBD1. Germline assignment: CDR1 SNHLY and CDR2 FYNNEI. V trimming: 7 bases; J trimming: 0 bases; junction bases outside the gene matches: 11. This CDR3 is built from 16 residues. This CDR3 is CASTGQALSANYGYTF. The DNA of the CDR3 is TGTGCCAGCACCGGACAGGCCCTCTCAGCTAACTATGGCTACACCTTC.

J is TRBJ2-7 and V is TRBV2, with 10 bases identical to TRBD1. V shed 4 bases, J shed 4 bases, and the junction held 7 bases outside the gene matches. Germline CDR1 SNHLY, CDR2 FYNNEI. The CDR3 covers 15 residues. In DNA, the CDR3 is TGTGCCAGCAGTGGATCCGGGACAGGGGTTTACGAGCAGTACTTC. It encodes CASSGSGTGVYEQYF.

This clone appeared a few times. The chain recombines TRBV7-6 with TRBJ2-7; a weak D match, TRBD1 (5 bases). Trimming removed 5 bases at V and 4 bases at J, with 12 bases between. Germline loops: CDR1 SGHVS, CDR2 FNYEAQ. The CDR3 has 13 residues. The CDR3 DNA follows: TGTGCCAGCAGCCGAACACCAGGGTACGAGCAGTACTTC. Translated: CASSRTPGYEQYF.

In this sample, this clone turned up a few times. This chain links TRBV6-5 with TRBJ2-1; a possible D gene is TRBD1 (6 bases). V lost 6 bases to trimming and J lost 0 bases, with 12 bases between them. The CDR3 is made up of 15 amino acids. Germline V gene sequence: CDR1 MNHEY, CDR2 SVGAGI. The CDR3 region is CASRKSGASYNEQFF. The CDR3 DNA sequence: TGTGCCAGCAGGAAGTCAGGGGCCTCCTACAATGAGCAGTTCTTC.

The rearrangement uses TRBV9 and TRBJ2-3; TRBD2 matches 9 bases. Germline loops: CDR1 SGDLS, CDR2 YYNGEE. Trimming took 0 bases from V and 1 from J; bases not matched to a gene: 0. The CDR3 runs to 15 residues. CDR3 nucleotides: TGTGCCAGCAGCGTAGGCGGGGGGGGCACAGATACGCAGTATTTT. Its protein product is CASSVGGGGTDTQYF.

The chain is built from TRBV19 and TRBJ1-1; 7 bases match TRBD1. The CDR3 loop spans 14 amino acids. CDR1 is LNHDA, CDR2 SQIVND, per germline (reference sequence). Trimming removed 5 bases from V and 0 bases from J; junction bases left unmatched: 3. The CDR3 region is CASSAQGVNTEAFF. In DNA, the CDR3 is TGTGCCAGTAGTGCGCAGGGGGTGAACACTGAAGCTTTCTTT.

A single count supports this clone. The rearrangement uses TRBV6-1 and TRBJ2-1; 15 bases line up with TRBD2. Trimming took 4 bases from V and 10 from J; bases not matched to a gene: 5. In germline, CDR1 is MNHNS, CDR2 SASEGT. The CDR3 loop spans 15 amino acids. The CDR3 DNA follows: TGTGCCAGCAGTGCCGCCGGGACTAGCGGGGGGGAGCAGTTCTTC. It yields the protein CASSAAGTSGGEQFF.

This chain links TRBV9 with TRBJ2-7, with TRBD1 identical over 10 bases. There are 15 residues in the CDR3. Trimming took 4 bases from V and 3 from J; bases not matched to a gene: 7. Germline CDR1 is SGDLS and CDR2 is YYNGEE. CDR3 in amino acids: CASSPHRDRGYEQYF. In DNA form, the CDR3 reads TGTGCCAGCAGCCCCCACCGGGACAGGGGCTACGAGCAGTACTTC.

The chain has TRBV6-5 and TRBJ1-2; D may be TRBD1 (5 bases). The CDR3 is 15 amino acids. Trimming stripped 0 bases from V and 8 bases from J, with 16 bases between. Germline V CDR1 and CDR2: MNHEY, SVGAGI. The CDR3 DNA follows: TGTGCCAGCAGTTACTCGGGAGGGACCTTTTGGGGCTACACCTTC. Translated, it gives CASSYSGGTFWGYTF.

The chain uses TRBV4-2 and TRBJ2-3; D perhaps matches TRBD1 (6 bases). Germline CDR1 LGHNA, CDR2 YNFKEQ. With 0 bases removed from V and 4 bases from J, the gap between germline ends came to 17 bases. The CDR3 runs 17 residues. The CDR3 nucleotides read TGTGCCAGCAGCCAAGAGGTTTCACAGGGTAGGGCAGATACGCAGTATTTT. Protein: CASSQEVSQGRADTQYF.

The chain joins TRBV27 to TRBJ2-1, with 9 bases matching TRBD2. The CDR3 is 16 amino acids. The trim removed 2 bases at V and 3 bases at J, leaving 5 bases unmatched. Germline values: CDR1 MNHEY, CDR2 SMNVEV (reference sequence). CDR3 loop: CASSLGGGGGYNEQFF. CDR3 in DNA: TGTGCCAGCAGTTTAGGAGGCGGGGGGGGCTACAATGAGCAGTTCTTC.

This chain joins TRBV6-6 and TRBJ2-1; TRBD2 might be the D (5 bases). Germline CDR1 is MNHNY and CDR2 is SVGAGI (reference sequence). The CDR3 is made up of 15 amino acids. V was cut by 10 bases and J by 4 bases, with 20 bases left in between. The CDR3 region has the DNA TGTGCCACTATACGGCTGGCGGGCCCGTACAATGAGCAGTTCTTC. Translated: CATIRLAGPYNEQFF.

CDR3 loop: CASSDQGLAGGTYNEQFF. As DNA, the CDR3 is TGTGCCAGCAGTGACCAGGGTTTGGCGGGGGGCACCTACAATGAGCAGTTCTTC. This sequence joins TRBV6-1 and TRBJ2-1; TRBD2 aligns across 8 bases. The CDR3 consists of 18 residues. V lost 3 bases, J lost 2 bases, and 12 bases stayed unmatched. Germline V CDR1 and CDR2: MNHNS, SASEGT.

The chain links TRBV6-5 to TRBJ2-7; TRBD1 might be the D (6 bases). Trimming cost V 7 bases and J 5 bases, with 18 bases left between them. Germline V gene sequence: CDR1 MNHEY, CDR2 SVGAGI. This CDR3 contains 14 residues. Here the CDR3 reads CASTRDTQANEQYF. The CDR3 coding sequence is TGTGCCAGCACCCGGGACACCCAGGCCAACGAGCAGTACTTC.

The chain couples TRBV7-2 to TRBJ2-7, with D perhaps matching TRBD1 or TRBD2 (7 bases each). Germline V gene data show CDR1 as SGHTA and CDR2 as FQGNSA. V lost 5 bases to trimming and J lost 2 bases, with 16 bases between them. The CDR3 loop spans 15 amino acids. CDR3 loop: CASSLGGGTTYEQYF. CDR3 sequence (DNA): TGTGCCAGCAGCCTAGGGGGCGGGACTACCTACGAGCAGTACTTC.

V is TRBV5-1 and J is TRBJ1-5, with a tentative D call TRBD1 (5 bases). The CDR3 spans 15 residues. V was cut by 2 bases and J by 7 bases, with 16 bases left in between. Germline V lookup: CDR1 SGHRS, CDR2 YFSETQ. In DNA form, the CDR3 reads TGCGCCAGCAGCTTCCTAGGGGAATCGAGGCAGCCCCAGCATTTT. This translates into CASSFLGESRQPQHF.

Points on this clone: Distinct nucleotide sequences in the sample also encode this CDR3. This chain connects TRBV7-2 to TRBJ1-3; D gene uncertain. Germline V gives CDR1 SGHTA, CDR2 FQGNSA. The CDR3 runs to 15 residues. V shed 1 base and J shed 0 bases, with 7 bases lying between them. CDR3 coding DNA: TGTGCCAGCAGCTTAGGGGCAGCCTCTGGAAACACCATATATTTT. It specifies CASSLGAASGNTIYF.

This rearrangement joins TRBV7-8 to TRBJ2-2; TRBD2 agrees at 7 bases. CDR1 and CDR2 (germline): SGHVS, FQNEAQ. Trimming cost V 6 bases and J 2 bases; bases outside gene matches: 9. This CDR3 has 16 amino acids. The CDR3 region is CASRSAAGLNTGELFF. The CDR3, as DNA: TGTGCCAGCAGATCAGCAGCGGGACTCAACACCGGGGAGCTGTTTTTT.

This clone was seen only a few times. The CDR3 region has the DNA TGTGCCAGCAAGGAGGGGAACACTGAAGCTTTCTTT. This sequence encodes CASKEGNTEAFF. The V call is TRBV2, the J call TRBJ1-1; D ambiguous. This CDR3 region has 12 residues. Germline loops: CDR1 SNHLY, CDR2 FYNNEI. The V and J ends lost 7 bases and 1 base respectively, with 7 bases between them.

The chain is built from TRBV4-3 and TRBJ2-3; 10 bases fit TRBD1. In germline, CDR1 is LGHNA, CDR2 YSLEER. The CDR3 sequence is 17 residues long. After removal of 0 bases from V and 0 bases from J, the junction contained 3 bases not matched to a gene. DNA of the CDR3: TGCGCCAGCAGCCAAGACCGACAGGGGGCGAGCACAGATACGCAGTATTTT. Protein: CASSQDRQGASTDTQYF.

The V gene is TRBV7-9, the J gene TRBJ1-2, with a tentative D call TRBD1 (5 bases). Looked up from germline, CDR1 is SEHNR and CDR2 is FQNEAQ (reference sequence). The CDR3 is made up of 15 amino acids. Between the trimmed V and J ends, which lost 1 base and 7 bases, there was a span of 16 bases. The CDR3 loop reads CASSLDMAGGGGYTF. CDR3 bases: TGTGCCAGCAGCTTAGATATGGCAGGCGGGGGTGGCTACACCTTC.